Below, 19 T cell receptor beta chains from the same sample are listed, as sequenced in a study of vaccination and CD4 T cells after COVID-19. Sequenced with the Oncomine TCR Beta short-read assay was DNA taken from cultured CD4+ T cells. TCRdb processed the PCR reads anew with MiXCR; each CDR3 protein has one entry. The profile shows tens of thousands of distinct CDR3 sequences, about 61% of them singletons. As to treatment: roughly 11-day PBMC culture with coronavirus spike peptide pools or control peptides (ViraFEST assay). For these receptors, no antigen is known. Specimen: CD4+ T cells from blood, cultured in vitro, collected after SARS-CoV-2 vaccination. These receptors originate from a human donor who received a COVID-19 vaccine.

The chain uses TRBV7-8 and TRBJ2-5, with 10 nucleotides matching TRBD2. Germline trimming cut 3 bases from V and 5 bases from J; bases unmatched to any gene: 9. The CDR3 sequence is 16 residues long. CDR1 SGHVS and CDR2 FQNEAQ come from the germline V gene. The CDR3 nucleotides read TGTGCCAGCAGCTTCCAAGCGGGGGGGCCTCTTGAGACCCAGTACTTC. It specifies CASSFQAGGPLETQYF.

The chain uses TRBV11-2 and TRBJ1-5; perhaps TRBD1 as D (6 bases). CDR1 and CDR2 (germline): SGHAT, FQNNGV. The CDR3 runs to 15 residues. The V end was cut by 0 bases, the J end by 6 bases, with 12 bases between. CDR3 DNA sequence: TGTGCCAGCAGCTTAGATGTTGGGGGCTTTCAGCCCCAGCATTTT. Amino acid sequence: CASSLDVGGFQPQHF.

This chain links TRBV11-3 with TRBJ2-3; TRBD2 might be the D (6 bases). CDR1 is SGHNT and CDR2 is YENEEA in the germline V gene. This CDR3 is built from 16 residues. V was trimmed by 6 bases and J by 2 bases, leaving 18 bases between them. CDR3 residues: CASRDPTRGTTDTQYF. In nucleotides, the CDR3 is TGTGCCAGCAGGGATCCAACCCGGGGGACCACAGATACGCAGTATTTT.

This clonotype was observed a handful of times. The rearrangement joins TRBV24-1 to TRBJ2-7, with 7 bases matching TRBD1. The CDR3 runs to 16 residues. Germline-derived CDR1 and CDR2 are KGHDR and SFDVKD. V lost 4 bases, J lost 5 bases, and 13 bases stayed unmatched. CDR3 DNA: TGTGCCACCAGTGACAGACAGGGTGGGCGTATTAACGAGCAGTACTTC. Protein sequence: CATSDRQGGRINEQYF.

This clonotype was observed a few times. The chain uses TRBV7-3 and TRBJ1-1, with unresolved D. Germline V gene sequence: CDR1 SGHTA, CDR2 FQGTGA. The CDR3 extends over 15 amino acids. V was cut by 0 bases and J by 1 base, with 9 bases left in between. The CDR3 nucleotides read TGTGCCAGCAGCTTAACGGGGTTGCGGAACACTGAAGCTTTCTTT. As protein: CASSLTGLRNTEAFF.

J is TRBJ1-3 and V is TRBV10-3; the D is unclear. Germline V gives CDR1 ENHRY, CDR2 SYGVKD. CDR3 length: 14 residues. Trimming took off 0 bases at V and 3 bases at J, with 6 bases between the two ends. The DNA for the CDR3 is TGTGCCATCAGTGAGTCGGTCTTTGGAAACACCATATATTTT. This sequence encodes CAISESVFGNTIYF.

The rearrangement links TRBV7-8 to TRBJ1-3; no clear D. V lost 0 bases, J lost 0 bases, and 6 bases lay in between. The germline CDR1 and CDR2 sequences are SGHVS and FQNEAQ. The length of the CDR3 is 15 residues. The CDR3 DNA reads TGTGCCAGCAGCTTAGCGCCAAACTCTGGAAACACCATATATTTT. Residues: CASSLAPNSGNTIYF.

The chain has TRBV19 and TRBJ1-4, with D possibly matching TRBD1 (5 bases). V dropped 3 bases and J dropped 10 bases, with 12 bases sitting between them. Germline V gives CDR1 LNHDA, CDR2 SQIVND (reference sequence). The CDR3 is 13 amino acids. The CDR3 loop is CASSMQGEVKLFF. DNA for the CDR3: TGTGCCAGTAGTATGCAGGGTGAGGTAAAACTGTTTTTT.

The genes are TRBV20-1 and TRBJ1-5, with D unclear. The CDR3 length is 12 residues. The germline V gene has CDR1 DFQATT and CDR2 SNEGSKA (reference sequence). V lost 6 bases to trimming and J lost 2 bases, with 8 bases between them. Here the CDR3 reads CSARRGNQPQHF. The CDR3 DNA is TGCAGTGCCAGGCGGGGCAATCAGCCCCAGCATTTT.

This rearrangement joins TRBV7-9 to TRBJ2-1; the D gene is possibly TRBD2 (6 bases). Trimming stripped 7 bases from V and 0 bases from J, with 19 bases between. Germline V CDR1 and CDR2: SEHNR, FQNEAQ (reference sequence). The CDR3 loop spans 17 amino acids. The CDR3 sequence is CASTTPAGQNSYNEQFF. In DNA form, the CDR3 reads TGTGCCAGCACCACTCCCGCGGGGCAGAACTCCTACAATGAGCAGTTCTTC.

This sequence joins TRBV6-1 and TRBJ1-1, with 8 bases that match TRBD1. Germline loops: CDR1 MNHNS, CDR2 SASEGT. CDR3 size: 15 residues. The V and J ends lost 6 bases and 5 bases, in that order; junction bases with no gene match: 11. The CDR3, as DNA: TGTGCCAGCAGCGTATCAGGGGGCCGGGGAACTGAAGCTTTCTTT. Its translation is CASSVSGGRGTEAFF.

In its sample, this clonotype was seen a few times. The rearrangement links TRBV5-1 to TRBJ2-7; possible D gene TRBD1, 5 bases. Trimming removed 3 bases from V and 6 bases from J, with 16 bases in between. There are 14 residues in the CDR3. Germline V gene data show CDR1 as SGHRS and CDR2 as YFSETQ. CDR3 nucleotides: TGCGCCAGCAGCTGGGGCCAAAAGATAGGCGAGCAGTACTTC. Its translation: CASSWGQKIGEQYF.

The CDR3 coding sequence is TGTGCCAGCAGCCTCGCGGGGACTGGTGAGCAGTTCTTC. Protein: CASSLAGTGEQFF. The chain employs TRBV5-4 and TRBJ2-1, with D perhaps matching TRBD2 (6 bases). The CDR3 extends over 13 amino acids. Trimming pared 4 bases from V and 9 bases from J, leaving 14 bases between. Germline V gene sequence: CDR1 SGHNT, CDR2 YYREEE (reference sequence).

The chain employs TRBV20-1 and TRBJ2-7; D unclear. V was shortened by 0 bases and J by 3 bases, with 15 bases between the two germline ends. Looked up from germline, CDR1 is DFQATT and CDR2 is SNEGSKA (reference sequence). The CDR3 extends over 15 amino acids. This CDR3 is CSARDWAGLGYEQYF. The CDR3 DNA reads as TGCAGTGCTAGAGATTGGGCCGGGTTGGGCTACGAGCAGTACTTC.

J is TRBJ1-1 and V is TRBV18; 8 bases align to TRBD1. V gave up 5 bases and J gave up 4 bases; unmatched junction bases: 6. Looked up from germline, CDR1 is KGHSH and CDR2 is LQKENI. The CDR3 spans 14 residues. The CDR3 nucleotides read TGTGCCAGCTCATCGACAGGGGTGGGCACTGAAGCTTTCTTT. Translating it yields CASSSTGVGTEAFF.

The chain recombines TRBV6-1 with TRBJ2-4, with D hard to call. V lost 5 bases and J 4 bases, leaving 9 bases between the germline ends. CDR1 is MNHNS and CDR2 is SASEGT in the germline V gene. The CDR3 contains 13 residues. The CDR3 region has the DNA TGTGCCAGCAGTCATGACCTGAAAAACATTCAGTACTTC. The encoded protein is CASSHDLKNIQYF.

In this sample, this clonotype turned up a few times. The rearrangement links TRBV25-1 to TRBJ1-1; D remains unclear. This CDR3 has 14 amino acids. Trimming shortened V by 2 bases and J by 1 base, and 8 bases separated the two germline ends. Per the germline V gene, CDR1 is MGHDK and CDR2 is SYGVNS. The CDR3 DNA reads TGTGCCAGCAGTGAACCCACAAGGAACACTGAAGCTTTCTTT. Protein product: CASSEPTRNTEAFF.

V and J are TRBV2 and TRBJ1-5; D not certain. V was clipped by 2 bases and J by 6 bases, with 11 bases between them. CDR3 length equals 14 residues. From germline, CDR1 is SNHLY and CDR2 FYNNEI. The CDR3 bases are TGTGCCAGCAGTGAACCCCGGGCCTTTCAGCCCCAGCATTTT. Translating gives CASSEPRAFQPQHF.

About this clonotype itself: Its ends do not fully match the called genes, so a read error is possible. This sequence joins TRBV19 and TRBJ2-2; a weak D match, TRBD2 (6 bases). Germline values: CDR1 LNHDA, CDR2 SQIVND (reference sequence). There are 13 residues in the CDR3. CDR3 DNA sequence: TGTGCCACCCTAGGAACTGACACCGGGGGGCTGTTTTTT. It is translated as CATLGTDTGGLFF.